Listed below are T cell receptor beta chains from one sample, sequenced in a study of early T cells in non-severe SARS-CoV-2 infection. Via MiXCR, TCRdb re-called the 5' RACE reads, giving one row per CDR3 protein. The sample consists of about 39,000 distinct CDR3 sequences, approximately 7.1% of them appearing once. Specimen: whole blood. The source is an adult who was a healthcare worker with PCR-confirmed SARS-CoV-2 infection or an uninfected control (not recorded which). Both conserved end residues are part of each CDR3. D genes are given only for firm matches. Clone size is shown for a subset of rows, as once, few, many or a class of expanded clone.

TRBV12-3/TRBV12-4	many	-	TRBJ1-4	CASSFGQINEKLFF	TGTGCCAGCAGTTTCGGCCAGATTAATGAAAAACTGTTTTTT
TRBV29-1	many	-	TRBJ1-1	CSGDGGTEAFF	TGCAGCGGGGACGGGGGCACTGAAGCTTTCTTT
TRBV9	few	-	TRBJ2-2	CASSVSINTGELFF	TGTGCCAGCAGCGTGAGTATAAACACCGGGGAGCTGTTTTTT
TRBV5-5	few	TRBD2	TRBJ2-3	CASSLLAGATDTQYF	TGTGCCAGCAGCCTACTAGCGGGGGCCACAGATACGCAGTATTTT
TRBV7-8	many	-	TRBJ1-5	CASSLAGDRPQHF	TGTGCCAGCAGCTTAGCGGGAGACCGGCCCCAGCATTTT
TRBV5-1	few	-	TRBJ1-1	CASSRLGVNTEAFF	TGCGCCAGCTCCCGACTTGGCGTGAACACTGAAGCTTTCTTT
TRBV5-1	many	-	TRBJ1-3	CASRSGTSGNTIYF	TGCGCCAGCAGGTCTGGGACCTCTGGAAACACCATATATTTT
TRBV5-1	many	-	TRBJ1-5	CASSFGGHLQPQHF	TGCGCCAGCAGCTTTGGGGGACACCTTCAGCCCCAGCATTTT
TRBV18	-	-	TRBJ1-1	CASSTDSAEAFF	TGTGCCAGCTCAACCGACAGCGCTGAAGCTTTCTTT
TRBV11-2	few	-	TRBJ1-2	CASSLDIGDYGYTF	TGTGCCAGCAGCCTAGACATTGGTGACTATGGCTACACCTTC
TRBV7-8	many	TRBD1	TRBJ1-6	CASSLGTGTGDSPLHF	TGTGCCAGCAGCTTAGGGACCGGGACAGGAGATTCACCCCTCCACTTT
TRBV29-1	many	-	TRBJ2-1	CSVEDRSSYNEQFF	TGCAGCGTTGAAGATCGGTCCTCCTACAATGAGCAGTTCTTC
TRBV29-1	-	-	TRBJ2-3	CSVLQRTDTQYF	TGCAGCGTCCTACAGCGCACAGATACGCAGTATTTT
TRBV5-1	many	TRBD1	TRBJ1-1	CASSGDGQGTEAFF	TGCGCCAGCAGCGGGGACGGACAGGGCACTGAAGCTTTCTTT
TRBV30	few	-	TRBJ1-2	CAWSVGRVYGYTF	TGTGCCTGGAGTGTAGGCAGGGTCTATGGCTACACCTTC
TRBV29-1	many	TRBD1	TRBJ1-1	CSVEAVQGDTEAFF	TGCAGCGTTGAAGCCGTACAGGGGGACACTGAAGCTTTCTTT
TRBV6-5	few	TRBD1	TRBJ2-7	CASSYGTGGRHEQYF	TGTGCCAGCAGTTATGGTACAGGGGGGCGGCACGAGCAGTACTTC
TRBV12-3/TRBV12-4	-	-	TRBJ1-6	CASSSPLGKTSYNSPLHF	TGTGCCAGCAGCTCCCCGTTGGGGAAGACCTCCTATAATTCACCCCTCCACTTT
TRBV10-3	-	-	TRBJ2-1	CASREGGANNEQFF	TGTGCCTCCCGGGAAGGGGGGGCGAACAATGAGCAGTTCTTC
TRBV6-5	few	-	TRBJ1-1	CASSYTGTDTEAFF	TGTGCCAGCAGTTACACAGGGACGGACACTGAAGCTTTCTTT
TRBV11-2	-	-	TRBJ2-5	CASSLGVRRVSETQYF	TGTGCCAGCAGCTTAGGGGTGAGGCGGGTTTCAGAGACCCAGTACTTC
TRBV10-3	once	-	TRBJ2-7	CAISESMQSYEQYF	TGTGCCATCAGTGAGTCGATGCAGTCCTACGAGCAGTACTTC
TRBV9	many	-	TRBJ1-1	CASSVTDMNTEAFF	TGTGCCAGCAGCGTAACGGATATGAACACTGAAGCTTTCTTT
TRBV7-9	-	-	TRBJ1-1	CASSPPVAATEAFF	TGTGCCAGCAGCCCCCCCGTGGCAGCCACTGAAGCTTTCTTT
TRBV7-9	many	-	TRBJ2-5	CASSFVGEETQYF	TGTGCCAGCAGCTTCGTTGGAGAAGAGACCCAGTACTTC
TRBV29-1	many	-	TRBJ1-2	CSAPRGPFFYGYTF	TGCAGCGCCCCCCGGGGGCCGTTTTTCTATGGCTACACCTTC
TRBV20-1	medium-sized	TRBD2	TRBJ2-7	CSASSSGATPFEQYF	TGCAGTGCTAGTAGTAGCGGGGCCACCCCATTCGAGCAGTACTTC
TRBV28	many	-	TRBJ2-2	CASSSAGPGELFF	TGTGCCAGCAGTTCTGCAGGGCCCGGGGAGCTGTTTTTT
TRBV9	many	-	TRBJ1-5	CASSAVAGEQPQHF	TGTGCCAGCAGCGCGGTGGCAGGGGAGCAGCCCCAGCATTTT
TRBV11-1	-	-	TRBJ2-3	CASSLDLDTQYF	TGTGCCAGCAGCTTGGACCTAGATACGCAGTATTTT
TRBV24-1	-	TRBD1	TRBJ1-4	CATSDSDRTNEKLFF	TGTGCCACCAGTGATTCGGACAGGACCAATGAAAAACTGTTTTTT
TRBV10-3	-	-	TRBJ1-1	CAISVSNMNTEAFF	TGTGCCATCAGTGTCTCAAATATGAACACTGAAGCTTTCTTT
TRBV12-3/TRBV12-4	-	-	TRBJ1-1	CASSYDSPNTEAFF	TGTGCCAGCAGTTATGACAGCCCGAACACTGAAGCTTTCTTT
TRBV6-5	many	-	TRBJ2-1	CASTQLGGYNEQFF	TGTGCCAGCACCCAATTGGGGGGTTACAATGAGCAGTTCTTC
TRBV10-3	few	TRBD1	TRBJ1-1	CAISAGQMNTEAFF	TGTGCCATCAGTGCGGGACAGATGAACACTGAAGCTTTCTTT
TRBV6-6	-	TRBD1	TRBJ2-7	CASSYGQGIGQYF	TGTGCCAGCAGTTATGGACAGGGTATCGGGCAGTACTTC
TRBV11-2	many	-	TRBJ2-3	CASSKDYGTDTQYF	TGTGCCAGCAGCAAGGACTACGGCACAGATACGCAGTATTTT
TRBV18	-	-	TRBJ2-2	CASSPQPLTSGELFF	TGTGCCAGCTCACCACAGCCCTTAACCTCCGGGGAGCTGTTTTTT
TRBV6-5	few	-	TRBJ2-7	CASSYSTNYEQYF	TGTGCCAGCAGTTACTCGACTAACTACGAGCAGTACTTC
TRBV4-1	many	TRBD2	TRBJ2-5	CASSQGTSGAETQYF	TGCGCCAGCAGCCAAGGGACTAGCGGGGCGGAGACCCAGTACTTC
TRBV12-3/TRBV12-4	many	-	TRBJ1-1	CASSPGRMNTEAFF	TGTGCCAGCAGTCCGGGACGGATGAACACTGAAGCTTTCTTT